The 12 T cell receptor beta chains listed next were all sequenced from one sample in a study of cytomegalovirus exposure and HLA in healthy donors. TCRdb's copy holds only in-frame clones and misses some; the assay was immunoSEQ multiplex PCR. The data show over 110,000 clones, with around 87% seen just once and roughly 10% held by the top ten. Sequenced sample: PBMCs. The source is a man between 18 and 29 years old in good health and CMV-seropositive.

The chain recombines TRBV4-1 with TRBJ2-7; TRBD1 aligns across 7 bases. This CDR3 is 15 amino acids long. Germline values: CDR1 MGHRA, CDR2 YSYEKL. V lost 4 bases to trimming and J lost 7 bases; unmatched junction nucleotides: 13. CDR3 in amino acids: CASSPRQGSTWEQYF. As DNA, the CDR3 is TGCGCCAGCAGCCCGAGACAGGGAAGTACGTGGGAGCAGTACTTC.

The genes are TRBV7-8 and TRBJ1-2, with 7 positions matching TRBD1. The CDR3 spans 16 residues. Trimming at V came to 5 bases and at J to 6 bases, leaving 15 bases not matched to a gene. Germline CDR1 is SGHVS and CDR2 is FQNEAQ. The CDR3 sequence is CASSIRINRGFDGYTF. CDR3 nucleotide sequence: TGTGCCAGCAGCATTCGCATAAACAGGGGTTTTGATGGCTACACCTTC.

The V call is TRBV5-1, the J call TRBJ2-7; D might be TRBD2 (5 bases). Trimming shortened V by 1 base and J by 6 bases, and 14 bases separated the two germline ends. The CDR3 contains 14 residues. Germline values: CDR1 SGHRS, CDR2 YFSETQ. The CDR3 here is CASSLKEGAVEQYF. CDR3 coding DNA: TGCGCCAGCAGCTTGAAGGAAGGAGCGGTCGAGCAGTACTTC.

The chain is built from TRBV10-3 and TRBJ2-2, with D maybe TRBD2 (5 bases). Trimming shortened V by 3 bases and J by 3 bases, and 11 bases separated the two germline ends. The CDR3 totals 15 residues. In germline, CDR1 is ENHRY, CDR2 SYGVKD. The CDR3 coding sequence is TGTGCCATCAGTGAAAGGCGGGCGGACACCGGGGAGCTGTTTTTT. Translated, it gives CAISERRADTGELFF.

The chain couples TRBV7-8 to TRBJ2-5; perhaps TRBD1 as D (5 bases). CDR3 size: 14 residues. Per germline, CDR1 SGHVS and CDR2 FQNEAQ. Trimming stripped 2 bases from V and 5 bases from J, with 12 bases between. Written as DNA, the CDR3 is TGTGCCAGCAGCTTACAGGGTGGGTTGGAGACCCAGTACTTC. It encodes CASSLQGGLETQYF.

J is TRBJ2-1 and V is TRBV14; 11 bases align to TRBD2. The CDR3 has 15 residues. Germline assignment: CDR1 SGHDN and CDR2 FVKESK. With 4 bases clipped from V and 7 bases from J, the junction kept 6 bases outside the gene matches. CDR3 loop: CASSPLAGGGNEQFF. Here the CDR3 DNA reads TGTGCCAGCAGCCCCTTAGCGGGAGGGGGAAATGAGCAGTTCTTC.

The gene calls are TRBV10-2 and TRBJ1-2, with a possible D match to TRBD1 (5 bases). The CDR3 sequence is 14 residues long. From germline, CDR1 is WSHSY and CDR2 SAAADI. The ends were cut back, 6 bases at V and 8 bases at J, with 19 bases in the middle. Here the CDR3 DNA reads TGCGCCAGCAGGGGGGGACGGACATTGGGCGGCTACACCTTC. Amino acid sequence: CASRGGRTLGGYTF.

V is TRBV7-8 and J is TRBJ1-2, with TRBD1 matching 7 bases. The V gene end was trimmed by 5 bases and the J gene end by 6 bases; junction bases not matched to a gene: 3. Looked up from germline, CDR1 is SGHVS and CDR2 is FQNEAQ. The CDR3 runs 12 residues. DNA for the CDR3: TGTGCCAGCAGCCCAGGGGGAGATGGCTACACCTTC. This translates into CASSPGGDGYTF.

The chain combines TRBV5-1 with TRBJ2-5; TRBD1 is a possible D gene (6 bases). Germline V gene lookup returns CDR1 SGHRS and CDR2 YFSETQ. This CDR3 is built from 16 residues. The ends were cut back, 4 bases at V and 5 bases at J, with 21 bases in the middle. The CDR3 reads CASSVGRGGRGETQYF. The CDR3 DNA reads as TGCGCCAGCAGCGTGGGGCGCGGCGGAAGGGGGGAGACCCAGTACTTC.

This clone has a single count. The chain combines TRBV5-1 with TRBJ2-7; TRBD2 aligns across 7 bases. There are 14 residues in the CDR3. In germline, CDR1 is SGHRS, CDR2 YFSETQ. Trimming took 4 bases from V and 1 from J; bases not matched to a gene: 5. In DNA form, the CDR3 reads TGCGCCAGCAGCGTGTCTAGCGGTTCCTACGAGCAGTACTTC. This sequence encodes CASSVSSGSYEQYF.

A single count supports this clone. The chain couples TRBV7-6 to TRBJ2-7; D is unresolved. Germline V gives CDR1 SGHVS, CDR2 FNYEAQ. V lost 2 bases, J lost 1 base, and 9 bases lay in between. This CDR3 spans 14 amino acids. The CDR3 DNA follows: TGTGCCAGCAGCTTAAACCGAGGTTCCTACGAGCAGTACTTC. Translating it yields CASSLNRGSYEQYF.

The chain combines TRBV30 with TRBJ2-7; D may be TRBD1 (7 bases). Germline-derived CDR1 and CDR2 are GTSNPN and SVGIG (reference sequence). Trimming pared 2 bases from V and 3 bases from J, leaving 11 bases between. This CDR3 has 13 residues. Here the CDR3 reads CAWSSQGGYEQYF. The CDR3 DNA sequence: TGTGCCTGGAGTAGCCAGGGGGGCTACGAGCAGTACTTC. The complete variable domain, with remaining parts taken from reference TRBV30 and TRBJ2-7, reads SQTIHQWPATLVQPVGSPLSLECTVEGTSNPNLYWYRQAAGRGLQLLFYSVGIGQISSEVPQNLSASRPQDRQFILSSKKLLLSDSGFYLCAWSSQGGYEQYFGPGTRLTVT.